What follows is one T cell receptor (beta chain) and its context. Assay: immunoSEQ multiplex PCR; the TCRdb copy retains only in-frame clones and omits some. The profile covers some 150,000 clones, with 85% appearing a single time and roughly 2.9% taken by the ten largest. Germline CDR1 is MDHEN and CDR2 is SYDVKM. The V and J ends lost 8 bases and 0 bases respectively, with 16 bases between them. The CDR3 is 15 residues long. The data are from a study of blood T cell repertoires in COVID-19. Background on the study: T cells, B-cell-depleted T cells, or PBMCs provided the cDNA or gDNA that served as material.

The clonotype originates from a man in his fifties or sixties with acute or convalescent COVID-19. The sequenced material came from peripheral blood. The V gene is TRBV28, the J gene TRBJ1-1; no clear D gene. The CDR3 sequence: CASVEGPVMNTEAFF. The CDR3 nucleotides read TGTGCCAGCGTCGAGGGCCCCGTTATGAACACTGAAGCTTTCTTT.